This T cell receptor (beta chain) comes out of a study of human T cells and chemical hapten exposure. Time point indicated: patch test 1, 2 weeks after DPC sensitization. Regarding treatment: therapeutic diphenylcyclopropenone sensitization with weekly scalp DPC. TCRdb redid the calling of the RACE reads with MiXCR, one entry per CDR3 protein. Among more than 100,000 distinct CDR3 sequences listed, roughly 15% were seen once. The CDR3 consists of 17 residues. Germline V gene lookup returns CDR1 SQVTM and CDR2 ANQGSEA. This sequence joins TRBV29-1 and TRBJ2-2, with 8 bases matching TRBD2. Here the sequenced sample was whole blood, taken in connection with sensitization to the hapten diphenylcyclopropenone (DPC). The receptor's source is a man aged 18 to 29 with alopecia areata. Some clones in this sample may be carry-over from other donors' samples. The CDR3 spells CSVCGGQDVPNTGELFF. CDR3 sequence (DNA): TGCTCCGTTTGCGGGGGGCAGGACGTACCGAACACCGGGGAGCTGTTTTTT.